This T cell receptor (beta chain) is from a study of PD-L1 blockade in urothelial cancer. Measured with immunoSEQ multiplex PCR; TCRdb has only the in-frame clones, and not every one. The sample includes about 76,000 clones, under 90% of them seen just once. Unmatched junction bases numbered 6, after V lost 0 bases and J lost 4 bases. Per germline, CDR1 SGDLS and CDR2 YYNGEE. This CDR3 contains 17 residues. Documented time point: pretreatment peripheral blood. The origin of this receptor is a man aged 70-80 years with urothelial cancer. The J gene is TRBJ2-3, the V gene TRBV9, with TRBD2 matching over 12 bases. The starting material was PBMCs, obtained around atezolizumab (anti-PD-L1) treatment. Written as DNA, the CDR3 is TGTGCCAGCAGCGTAGGGGCTAGCGGGAGGGCCCCAGATACGCAGTATTTT. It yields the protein CASSVGASGRAPDTQYF.